A selection of T cell receptor beta chains follows, all from one sample in a study of T cell repertoires in cytomegalovirus infection. TCRdb itself ran the reads through MiXCR, one entry per CDR3 protein. The table records 450,000 to 600,000 distinct CDR3 sequences, roughly 42% of them present only once. No antigen has been identified for these receptors. The sequencing used cultured PBMCs, collected from culture after CMV antigen stimulation. The receptors stem from a human donor in good health (CMV status not recorded). Some clones in this sample may be carry-over from other donors' samples. CDR3s include the opening cysteine and the closing phenylalanine or tryptophan. D genes are given only for firm matches. Expanded clones get a size class; other rows say once, few or many, or leave the size out.

>TRBJ2-3|-|TRBV7-9|-
TGTGCCAGCAGCTTAGGACATACGAGCACAGATACGCAGTATTTT
CASSLGHTSTDTQYF
>TRBJ2-3|-|TRBV19|-
TGTGCCAGTAACAGACGGCAACGCACAGATACGCAGTATTTT
CASNRRQRTDTQYF
>TRBJ2-3|-|TRBV6-6|-
TGTGCCAGCAGTTCTCGGGACTCTTTATATTCTGAGGATACGCAGTATTTT
CASSSRDSLYSEDTQYF
>TRBJ2-7|TRBD2|TRBV7-9|few
TGTGCCAGCAGCTTGGGACTAGCGGGAGTAGACGAGCAGTACTTC
CASSLGLAGVDEQYF
>TRBJ2-1|-|TRBV6-1|-
TGTGCCAGCAGTGAATTCCTGACAGGTTCCAATGAGCAGTTCTTC
CASSEFLTGSNEQFF
>TRBJ2-7|-|TRBV5-6|-
TGTGCCAGCAGCTCCGGGGGCAGCACCTACGAGCAGTACTTC
CASSSGGSTYEQYF
>TRBJ2-7|TRBD1|TRBV12-3/TRBV12-4|-
TGTGCCAGCAGTAAACCGGGACAGATTTACTACGAGCAGTACTTC
CASSKPGQIYYEQYF
>TRBJ2-5|TRBD2|TRBV11-2|few
TGTGCCAGCAGCCCTGGGCGGGAGACAGTCAAGACCCAGTACTTC
CASSPGRETVKTQYF
>TRBJ1-4|-|TRBV7-2|-
TGTGCCAGCAGCGAGACGGCCGGGGCTAGGGAAAAACTGTTTTTT
CASSETAGAREKLFF
>TRBJ2-1|-|TRBV24-1|few
TGTGCCACCAGTGACGGGGCCTACAATGAGCAGTTCTTC
CATSDGAYNEQFF
>TRBJ1-4|TRBD1|TRBV7-6|-
TGTGCCAGCAGCTCGGCCCTGACAGGGGATGAAAAACTGTTTTTT
CASSSALTGDEKLFF
>TRBJ2-7|-|TRBV3-1|-
TGTGCCAGCAGCCCCGGTAGGGGGTTCACCTACGAGCAGTACTTC
CASSPGRGFTYEQYF
>TRBJ2-1|-|TRBV7-6|many
TGTGCCAGCAGCAACAAGTCCCCACTTGGGCCCCGGAAAGTAAATGAGCAGTTCTTC
CASSNKSPLGPRKVNEQFF
>TRBJ2-5|-|TRBV30|-
TGTGCCTCTCGCCTCAACCAAGAGACCCAGTACTTC
CASRLNQETQYF
>TRBJ2-1|TRBD1|TRBV7-6|-
TGTGCCAGCAGCTCGACAGGGGGCTGGCGCAATGAGCAGTTCTTC
CASSSTGGWRNEQFF
>TRBJ1-1|-|TRBV5-4|many
TGTGCCAGCAGCCCGCGGGGTGTGGGATCGGCTGGTGGAGGCACTGAAGCTTTCTTT
CASSPRGVGSAGGGTEAFF
>TRBJ2-3|-|TRBV3-1|-
TGTGCCACTGGGAGCGTACCGAGCACAGATACGCAGTATTTT
CATGSVPSTDTQYF
>TRBJ2-5|TRBD1|TRBV20-1|-
TGCAGTGCTAGAACCCCGGGACAGAAAGAGACCCAGTACTTC
CSARTPGQKETQYF
>TRBJ2-3|-|TRBV12-3/TRBV12-4|few
TGTGCCAGCAGTTTCGGCCAGATCACAGATACGCAGTATTTT
CASSFGQITDTQYF
>TRBJ1-2|-|TRBV6-1|-
TGTGCCAGCAGTGAATCTGGCCAAGGGGACTATGGCTACACCTTC
CASSESGQGDYGYTF
>TRBJ1-4|-|TRBV20-1|-
TGCAGTGCTCCCGACAGTCGGGCTAATGAAAAACTGTTTTTT
CSAPDSRANEKLFF
>TRBJ2-1|TRBD2|TRBV28|-
TGTGCCACCCTTAGCGGGAGGAGGACCTACAATGAGCAGTTCTTC
CATLSGRRTYNEQFF
>TRBJ1-2|-|TRBV11-3|-
TGTGCCAGCAGCGATAAGGTCGGCAGATCTAACTATGGCTACACCTTC
CASSDKVGRSNYGYTF
>TRBJ2-3|TRBD2|TRBV6-5|few
TGTGCCAGCAGTTCCCGGACTAGCGAAGTAGATACGCAGTATTTT
CASSSRTSEVDTQYF
>TRBJ1-6|TRBD1|TRBV10-3|-
TGTGCCATCAGTGACCCTTCGGGACAGCCCTATAATTCACCCCTCCACTTT
CAISDPSGQPYNSPLHF
>TRBJ2-3|TRBD1|TRBV10-3|few
TGTGCCATCAGTGATAGGGACAGGGAGGGCACAGATACGCAGTATTTT
CAISDRDREGTDTQYF
>TRBJ1-3|-|TRBV7-6|-
TGTGCCAGCAGCTTATACCTACACTCAGGGGCTGGAAACACCATATATTTT
CASSLYLHSGAGNTIYF